This record looks at one T cell receptor beta chain sequence and its context. Trimming at V came to 3 bases and at J to 5 bases, leaving 5 bases not matched to a gene. Germline assignment: CDR1 PRHDT and CDR2 FYEKMQ (reference sequence). The CDR3 contains 15 residues. This sample stems from a study of blood T cell repertoires in COVID-19. This table comes from immunoSEQ multiplex PCR, and its TCRdb copy is limited to in-frame clones, with some not included. The sample holds about 67,000 clones, 60% to 80% seen once. V usage is TRBV13 and J usage is TRBJ1-2; 11 nucleotides agree with TRBD1. This sequence originates from a woman aged 60-70 years with acute or convalescent COVID-19. Input material: peripheral blood. CDR3 sequence reads: CASSLGQGVSYGYTF. The DNA for the CDR3 is TGTGCCAGCAGCTTGGGACAGGGGGTCTCTTATGGCTACACCTTC.